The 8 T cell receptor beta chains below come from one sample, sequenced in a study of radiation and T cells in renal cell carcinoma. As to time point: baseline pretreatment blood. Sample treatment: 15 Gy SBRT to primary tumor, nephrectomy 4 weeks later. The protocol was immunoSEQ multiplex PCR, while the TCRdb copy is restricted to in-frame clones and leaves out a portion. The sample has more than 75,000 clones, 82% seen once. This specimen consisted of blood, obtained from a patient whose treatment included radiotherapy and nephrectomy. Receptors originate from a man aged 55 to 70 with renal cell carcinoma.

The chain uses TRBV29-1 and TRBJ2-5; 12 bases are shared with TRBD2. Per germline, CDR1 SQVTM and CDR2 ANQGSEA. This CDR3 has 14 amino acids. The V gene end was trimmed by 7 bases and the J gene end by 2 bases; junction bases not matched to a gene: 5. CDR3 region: CSAHLAGGQETQYF. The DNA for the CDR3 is TGCAGCGCACACCTAGCGGGAGGGCAAGAGACCCAGTACTTC.

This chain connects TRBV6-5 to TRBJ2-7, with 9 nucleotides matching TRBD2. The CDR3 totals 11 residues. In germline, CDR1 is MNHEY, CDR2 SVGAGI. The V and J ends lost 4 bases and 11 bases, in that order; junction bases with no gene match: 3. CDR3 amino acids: CASSLAGAEYF. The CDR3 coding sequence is TGTGCCAGCAGTTTAGCGGGAGCGGAGTACTTC.

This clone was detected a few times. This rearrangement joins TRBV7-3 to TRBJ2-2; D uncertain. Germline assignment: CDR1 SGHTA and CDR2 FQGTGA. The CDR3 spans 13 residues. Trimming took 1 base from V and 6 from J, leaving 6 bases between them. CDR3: CASSLIRPGELFF. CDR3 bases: TGTGCCAGCAGCTTAATCCGCCCCGGGGAGCTGTTTTTT. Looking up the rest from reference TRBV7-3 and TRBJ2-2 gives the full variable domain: GAGVSQTPSNKVTEKGKYVELRCDPISGHTALYWYRQSLGQGPEFLIYFQGTGAADDSGLPNDRFFAVRPEGSVSTLKIQRTERGDSAVYLCASSLIRPGELFFGEGSRLTVL.

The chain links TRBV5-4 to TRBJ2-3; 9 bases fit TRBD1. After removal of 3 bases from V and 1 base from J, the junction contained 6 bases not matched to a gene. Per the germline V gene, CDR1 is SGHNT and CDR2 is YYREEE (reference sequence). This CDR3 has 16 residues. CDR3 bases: TGTGCCAGCAGCTCCCGACAGGGGGATGGCACAGATACGCAGTATTTT. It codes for CASSSRQGDGTDTQYF.

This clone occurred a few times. The CDR3 region has the DNA TGTGCCAGTAGTTGGTTGGGGAGTTCCACTGAAGCTTTCTTT. Translation: CASSWLGSSTEAFF. This sequence joins TRBV19 and TRBJ1-1, with D hard to call. The V end lost 5 bases, the J end lost 4 bases, and 14 bases lay between the germline ends. Germline values: CDR1 LNHDA, CDR2 SQIVND (reference sequence). CDR3 length: 14 amino acids.

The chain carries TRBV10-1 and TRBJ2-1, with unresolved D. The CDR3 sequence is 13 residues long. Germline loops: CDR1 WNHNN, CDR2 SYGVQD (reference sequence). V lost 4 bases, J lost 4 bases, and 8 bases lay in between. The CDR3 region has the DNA TGCGCCAGCAGTGGAGCGATATACAATGAGCAGTTCTTC. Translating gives CASSGAIYNEQFF.

This CDR3 reads CASSRLAGGTDTQYF. The CDR3 region has the DNA TGTGCCAGCAGTAGACTAGCGGGAGGAACAGATACGCAGTATTTT. The rearrangement links TRBV2 to TRBJ2-3; 13 bases align to TRBD2. The CDR3 has 15 residues. Germline V gives CDR1 SNHLY, CDR2 FYNNEI. The V and J ends lost 5 bases and 3 bases, in that order; junction bases with no gene match: 2.

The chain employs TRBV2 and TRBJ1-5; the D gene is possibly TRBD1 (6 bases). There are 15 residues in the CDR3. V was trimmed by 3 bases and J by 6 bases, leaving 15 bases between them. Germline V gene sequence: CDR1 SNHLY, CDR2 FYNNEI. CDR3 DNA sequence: TGTGCCAGCAGTGACGCCGACAGGTCCGTTCAGCCCCAGCATTTT. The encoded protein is CASSDADRSVQPQHF.